Below are 18 T cell receptor beta chains sequenced from a single sample in a study of T cells in Graves' hyperthyroidism and ophthalmopathy. Amplification targeted TCR beta CDR3 regions from RNA transcripts. The primer set for the first-round RT-PCR of the TCR CDR3 was HTBI. TCRdb used MiXCR to reprocess the multiplex PCR reads, holding one entry per CDR3 protein. The repertoire holds around 690,000 distinct CDR3 sequences, with 17% as singletons. Sequenced input: blood. The receptors here all came from a man aged 45-65 years with Graves' hyperthyroidism.

This clonotype was seen at least ten times. This chain connects TRBV12-3 or TRBV12-4 to TRBJ2-2; D assignment may be TRBD1 or TRBD2 (5 bases each). V was pared by 10 bases and J by 7 bases, with 25 bases between. The CDR3 runs 16 residues. This CDR3 is CATATRDGAMDGELFF. In nucleotides, the CDR3 is TGTGCCACCGCGACCCGGGACGGGGCCATGGACGGGGAGCTGTTTTTT.

This clonotype was detected many times. The CDR3 loop is CASSAEPGTSGRVYEQYF. CDR3 in DNA: TGTGCCAGCAGTGCCGAACCCGGGACTAGCGGGAGGGTCTACGAGCAGTACTTC. The chain joins TRBV12-3 or TRBV12-4 to TRBJ2-7; 16 bases match TRBD2. The CDR3 spans 18 residues. With V trimmed by 5 bases and J by 3 bases, 10 bases remained unmatched.

Ten or more counts support this clonotype. The chain has TRBV7-9 and TRBJ2-7, with D possibly TRBD1 on 6 matching bases. Germline values: CDR1 SEHNR, CDR2 FQNEAQ (reference sequence). The CDR3 length is 16 residues. Trimming shortened V by 5 bases and J by 0 bases, and 17 bases separated the two germline ends. The CDR3 protein is CASSPLRPGASYEQYF. The CDR3 DNA follows: TGTGCCAGCAGCCCCCTTAGACCAGGGGCCTCCTACGAGCAGTACTTC.

This clonotype appeared a few times. The V call is TRBV6-1, the J call TRBJ1-5; D not certain. Germline CDR1 reads MNHNS; CDR2 reads SASEGT. This CDR3 spans 16 amino acids. Trimming took 5 bases from V and 3 from J, leaving 17 bases between them. In nucleotides, the CDR3 is TGTGCCAGCAGTCCCATTAGGCCCTTATTCAATCAGCCCCAGCATTTT. It encodes CASSPIRPLFNQPQHF.

The chain employs TRBV15 and TRBJ2-2, with D perhaps given as TRBD1 or TRBD2 (6 bases each). The CDR3 contains 15 residues. Germline V gene sequence: CDR1 LNHNV, CDR2 YYDKDF (reference sequence). V was trimmed by 0 bases and J by 7 bases, leaving 12 bases between them. This CDR3 reads CATSRDWGADGELFF. The CDR3 coding sequence is TGTGCCACCAGCAGAGATTGGGGGGCTGACGGGGAGCTGTTTTTT.

This clonotype was picked up many times. The chain has TRBV27 and TRBJ2-3, with TRBD2 matching 10 bases. CDR1 and CDR2 (germline): MNHEY, SMNVEV (reference sequence). J gave up 5 bases and V 2 bases, and 7 bases lay outside the gene matches. This CDR3 has 16 residues. Here the CDR3 reads CASSLGPRLAGDTQYF. The CDR3 nucleotides read TGTGCCAGCAGTTTAGGCCCTCGACTAGCGGGAGATACGCAGTATTTT.

In this sample, this clonotype turned up a few times. This chain uses TRBV19 with TRBJ1-2; D is possibly TRBD1 (5 bases). CDR1 is LNHDA and CDR2 is SQIVND in the germline V gene (reference sequence). The CDR3 spans 15 residues. The V end was cut by 5 bases, the J end by 0 bases, with 13 bases between. CDR3: CASSPQTGANYGYTF. The CDR3 DNA follows: TGTGCCAGTAGTCCCCAGACGGGGGCTAACTATGGCTACACCTTC.

This clonotype was seen repeatedly, ten times or more. The V gene is TRBV10-3, the J gene TRBJ1-1; tentatively, D is TRBD1 (6 bases). CDR1 is ENHRY and CDR2 is SYGVKD in the germline V gene. This CDR3 has 13 residues. The V end lost 7 bases, the J end lost 5 bases, and 14 bases lay between the germline ends. The CDR3, as DNA: TGTGCCATCACCCGGGAGAGGGGGACTGAAGCTTTCTTT. Translation: CAITRERGTEAFF.

This clonotype was observed at least ten times. CDR3 DNA: TGTGCCAGTAGAAATGCGGCGAACACCGGGGAGCTGTTTTTT. This encodes CASRNAANTGELFF. The chain employs TRBV19 and TRBJ2-2, with D unclear. V was pared by 6 bases and J by 0 bases, with 8 bases between. The germline gives CDR1 LNHDA, CDR2 SQIVND (reference sequence). This CDR3 spans 14 amino acids.

In this sample, this clonotype turned up many times. The rearrangement uses TRBV20-1 and TRBJ1-1; 8 bases agree with TRBD1. From germline, CDR1 is DFQATT and CDR2 SNEGSKA (reference sequence). The J segment lost 6 bases and the V segment lost 6 bases, leaving 15 bases of the junction unmatched. The CDR3 length is 15 residues. Here the CDR3 reads CSAPDRQGAFAEAFF. The DNA of the CDR3 is TGCAGTGCCCCGGACAGGCAGGGGGCGTTCGCTGAAGCTTTCTTT.

This chain links TRBV5-6 with TRBJ2-7; possibly TRBD1 for D (6 bases). The CDR3 is 15 amino acids. Germline-derived CDR1 and CDR2 are SGHDT and YYEEEE. Trimming stripped 1 base from V and 0 bases from J, with 11 bases between. CDR3 amino acids: CASSLYGTYSYEQYF. CDR3 nucleotides: TGTGCCAGCAGCTTGTACGGGACATACTCCTACGAGCAGTACTTC.

This clonotype has a count of ten or more. This chain connects TRBV12-3 or TRBV12-4 to TRBJ2-5; D might be TRBD2 (6 bases). V shed 6 bases and J shed 1 base, with 12 bases lying between them. This CDR3 has 14 residues. The CDR3 DNA follows: TGTGCCAGCAGATCTTTTAGCGGCCAAGAGACCCAGTACTTC. This translates into CASRSFSGQETQYF.

This clonotype has just a few counts. V gene TRBV5-1 combines with J gene TRBJ2-7; possible D gene TRBD1, 7 bases. V was cut by 0 bases and J by 3 bases, with 16 bases left in between. The CDR3 has 16 amino acids. Germline V gene sequence: CDR1 SGHRS, CDR2 YFSETQ. CDR3 DNA: TGCGCCAGCAGCTTGGCCGCCGGACAGGAGGGCTACGAGCAGTACTTC. This gives the protein CASSLAAGQEGYEQYF.

This clonotype was counted at least ten times. The V and J genes are TRBV6-1 and TRBJ2-7; D is unresolved. CDR1 is MNHNS, CDR2 SASEGT, per germline. Trimming removed 5 bases from V and 4 bases from J, with 12 bases in between. The CDR3 totals 13 residues. The CDR3 nucleotides read TGTGCCAGCAGTAGGTCAGCTGATTACGAGCAGTACTTC. Translating gives CASSRSADYEQYF.

This clonotype was seen repeatedly, ten times or more. The chain joins TRBV7-2 to TRBJ2-1; 13 bases are shared with TRBD2. J lost 5 bases, V lost 3 bases, and 10 bases had no gene match. CDR3 length: 18 residues. Germline V lookup: CDR1 SGHTA, CDR2 FQGNSA. The CDR3 spells CASSLRTSGRGGNNEQFF. The CDR3 DNA sequence: TGTGCCAGCAGCTTGCGGACTAGCGGGAGAGGAGGCAACAATGAGCAGTTCTTC.

This clonotype appeared many times. The gene calls are TRBV7-2 and TRBJ1-5; D is uncertain. CDR1 SGHTA and CDR2 FQGNSA come from the germline V gene. This CDR3 contains 12 residues. V lost 5 bases to trimming and J lost 3 bases, with 5 bases between them. CDR3: CASSPTNQPQHF. In nucleotides, the CDR3 is TGTGCCAGCAGCCCTACCAATCAGCCCCAGCATTTT.

The CDR3 reads CASSTFGLAGGPKVTQYF. The CDR3 nucleotides read TGTGCCAGCAGTACTTTCGGACTAGCGGGAGGGCCGAAGGTTACGCAGTATTTT. This chain connects TRBV6-5 to TRBJ2-3; the match to TRBD2 covers 15 bases. This CDR3 spans 18 amino acids. Losses at the gene ends were 5 bases for V and 8 bases for J; bases not matched to a gene: 14. Per germline, CDR1 MNHEY and CDR2 SVGAGI.

This rearrangement joins TRBV4-3 to TRBJ2-7, with 10 bases matching TRBD2. V shed 0 bases, J shed 0 bases, and the junction held 14 bases outside the gene matches. The CDR3 sequence is 20 residues long. Germline V CDR1 and CDR2: LGHNA, YSLEER. CDR3 nucleotides: TGCGCCAGCAGCCAAGATAGCCTTTGGGCTAGCGGGAGTAACTCCTACGAGCAGTACTTC. This gives the protein CASSQDSLWASGSNSYEQYF.